Listed below are T cell receptor beta chains from one sample, sequenced in a study of T cell responses to AZD1222 COVID-19 vaccine. Some clones are missing from TCRdb's copy, which holds only in-frame ones; the method was immunoSEQ multiplex PCR. This sample has fewer than 150,000 clones, with around 90% found just once. The sample in question was peripheral blood, obtained 28 days after the second AZD1222 dose. All receptors derive from an adult who received the AZD1222 COVID-19 vaccine. Each CDR3 is given with its conserved first and last residue. D genes are given only for firm matches. Size is stated for part of the rows, as once, few or many counts, or as a class when the clone is expanded.

cdr3_length: 11
j_call: TRBJ2-7
d_call: NA
v_call: TRBV25-1
clone_size: NA
cdr3_aa: CASSFYDEQYF
cdr3_nt: TGTGCCAGCAGTTTTTACGACGAGCAGTACTTC

cdr3_length: 11
j_call: TRBJ2-2
d_call: NA
v_call: TRBV12-3/TRBV12-4
clone_size: few
cdr3_aa: CASSFTGELFF
cdr3_nt: TGTGCCAGCAGTTTCACCGGGGAGCTGTTTTTT

cdr3_length: 13
j_call: TRBJ2-5
d_call: NA
v_call: TRBV12-3/TRBV12-4
clone_size: NA
cdr3_aa: CASRAQGQETQYF
cdr3_nt: TGTGCCAGCAGGGCACAGGGACAAGAGACCCAGTACTTC

cdr3_length: 14
j_call: TRBJ1-2
d_call: NA
v_call: TRBV9
clone_size: NA
cdr3_aa: CASSVATHSGGYTF
cdr3_nt: TGTGCCAGCAGCGTAGCGACCCATAGTGGTGGCTACACCTTC

cdr3_length: 15
j_call: TRBJ2-4
d_call: NA
v_call: TRBV18
clone_size: NA
cdr3_aa: CASSPRASRENIQYF
cdr3_nt: TGTGCCAGCTCACCAAGGGCTTCGCGGGAAAACATTCAGTACTTC

cdr3_length: 15
j_call: TRBJ2-1
d_call: TRBD2
v_call: TRBV7-2
clone_size: NA
cdr3_aa: CASSPPLAGWNEQFF
cdr3_nt: TGTGCCAGCAGCCCCCCGCTAGCGGGATGGAATGAGCAGTTCTTC

cdr3_length: 13
j_call: TRBJ1-4
d_call: NA
v_call: TRBV12-3/TRBV12-4
clone_size: NA
cdr3_aa: CASSFGAESLVFF
cdr3_nt: TGTGCCAGCAGTTTTGGGGCAGAGTCCTTGGTGTTTTTT

cdr3_length: 12
j_call: TRBJ1-1
d_call: NA
v_call: TRBV12-3/TRBV12-4
clone_size: few
cdr3_aa: CASSPLNTEAFF
cdr3_nt: TGTGCCAGCAGTCCATTGAACACTGAAGCTTTCTTT

cdr3_length: 20
j_call: TRBJ2-4
d_call: TRBD1
v_call: TRBV6-4
clone_size: NA
cdr3_aa: CASSDSKQGDQCIAKNIQYF
cdr3_nt: TGTGCCAGCAGTGACTCGAAACAGGGGGACCAATGTATAGCCAAAAACATTCAGTACTTC

cdr3_length: 15
j_call: TRBJ1-1
d_call: NA
v_call: TRBV7-2
clone_size: NA
cdr3_aa: CASSPKTGSGTEAFF
cdr3_nt: TGTGCCAGCAGCCCGAAAACAGGGTCGGGCACTGAAGCTTTCTTT

cdr3_length: 14
j_call: TRBJ1-5
d_call: NA
v_call: TRBV6-5
clone_size: NA
cdr3_aa: CASSPQSSNQPQHF
cdr3_nt: TGTGCCAGCAGTCCCCAGAGTAGCAATCAGCCCCAGCATTTT

cdr3_length: 15
j_call: TRBJ2-3
d_call: TRBD1
v_call: TRBV6-2/TRBV6-3
clone_size: NA
cdr3_aa: CASSYLDRARDTQYF
cdr3_nt: TGTGCCAGCAGTTACCTCGACAGGGCCCGAGATACGCAGTATTTT

cdr3_length: 19
j_call: TRBJ2-6
d_call: NA
v_call: TRBV6-1
clone_size: NA
cdr3_aa: CASSGGGRTLNSGANVLTF
cdr3_nt: TGTGCCAGCAGTGGTGGGGGTAGGACTCTGAACTCTGGGGCCAACGTCCTGACTTTC

cdr3_length: 13
j_call: TRBJ1-2
d_call: NA
v_call: TRBV5-1
clone_size: NA
cdr3_aa: CASSFRGLGGYTF
cdr3_nt: TGCGCCAGCAGCTTTAGAGGGCTCGGTGGCTACACCTTC

cdr3_length: 17
j_call: TRBJ2-5
d_call: TRBD2
v_call: TRBV7-8
clone_size: NA
cdr3_aa: CASSTNPGLAGRETQYF
cdr3_nt: TGTGCCAGCAGCACAAACCCGGGACTAGCGGGGAGAGAGACCCAGTACTTC

cdr3_length: 16
j_call: TRBJ2-5
d_call: NA
v_call: TRBV5-1
clone_size: NA
cdr3_aa: CASSLGAISSEETQYF
cdr3_nt: TGCGCCAGCAGCTTGGGGGCTATATCGTCAGAAGAGACCCAGTACTTC

cdr3_length: 18
j_call: TRBJ2-1
d_call: NA
v_call: TRBV7-8
clone_size: NA
cdr3_aa: CASSLVPRIARPLVEQFF
cdr3_nt: TGTGCCAGCAGCTTAGTACCCCGAATAGCGAGGCCCCTTGTTGAGCAGTTCTTC

cdr3_length: 17
j_call: TRBJ2-1
d_call: NA
v_call: TRBV11-3
clone_size: NA
cdr3_aa: CASSLDLRMSSYNEQFF
cdr3_nt: TGTGCCAGCAGCTTAGATCTTCGCATGAGCTCCTACAATGAGCAGTTCTTC

cdr3_length: 13
j_call: TRBJ2-3
d_call: NA
v_call: TRBV6-1
clone_size: NA
cdr3_aa: CASSETGVHTQYF
cdr3_nt: TGTGCCAGCAGTGAAACCGGGGTACATACGCAGTATTTT

cdr3_length: 13
j_call: TRBJ2-1
d_call: NA
v_call: TRBV5-1
clone_size: NA
cdr3_aa: CASSLVTYNEQFF
cdr3_nt: TGCGCCAGCAGCTTGGTCACGTACAATGAGCAGTTCTTC

cdr3_length: 14
j_call: TRBJ1-3
d_call: NA
v_call: TRBV10-2
clone_size: NA
cdr3_aa: CASSEQVYGNTIYF
cdr3_nt: TGCGCCAGCAGTGAACAGGTTTACGGAAACACCATATATTTT

cdr3_length: 15
j_call: TRBJ2-7
d_call: NA
v_call: TRBV1
clone_size: NA
cdr3_aa: CTSSRGQHAVYEQYF
cdr3_nt: TGCACCAGCAGCCGTGGACAGCACGCGGTCTACGAGCAGTACTTC

cdr3_length: 15
j_call: TRBJ1-2
d_call: NA
v_call: TRBV3-1/TRBV3-2
clone_size: NA
cdr3_aa: CASSDNPTGGYGYTF
cdr3_nt: TGTGCCAGCAGCGATAACCCGACAGGTGGATATGGCTACACCTTC

cdr3_length: 13
j_call: TRBJ2-7
d_call: NA
v_call: TRBV7-8
clone_size: NA
cdr3_aa: CASSLGSIYEQYF
cdr3_nt: TGTGCCAGCAGCTTAGGCAGCATCTACGAGCAGTACTTC

cdr3_length: 14
j_call: TRBJ2-5
d_call: TRBD1
v_call: TRBV24-1
clone_size: NA
cdr3_aa: CATSDFGTAETQYF
cdr3_nt: TGTGCCACCAGTGATTTCGGGACAGCAGAGACCCAGTACTTC

cdr3_length: 11
j_call: TRBJ2-7
d_call: NA
v_call: TRBV28
clone_size: NA
cdr3_aa: CASSRPYEQYF
cdr3_nt: TGTGCCAGCAGCCGCCCTTACGAGCAGTACTTC

cdr3_length: 13
j_call: TRBJ1-1
d_call: TRBD1
v_call: TRBV18
clone_size: NA
cdr3_aa: CASARGPNTEAFF
cdr3_nt: TGTGCCAGCGCCAGGGGGCCGAACACTGAAGCTTTCTTT

cdr3_length: 19
j_call: TRBJ1-2
d_call: NA
v_call: TRBV3-1/TRBV3-2
clone_size: few
cdr3_aa: CASSQLGKADRDLNYGYTF
cdr3_nt: TGTGCCAGCAGCCAACTTGGTAAGGCGGACCGGGACCTAAACTATGGCTACACCTTC

cdr3_length: 16
j_call: TRBJ2-1
d_call: NA
v_call: TRBV6-1
clone_size: NA
cdr3_aa: CASSERPWGPYNEQFF
cdr3_nt: TGTGCCAGCAGTGAACGTCCGTGGGGCCCCTACAATGAGCAGTTCTTC

cdr3_length: 14
j_call: TRBJ1-1
d_call: NA
v_call: TRBV3-1/TRBV3-2
clone_size: NA
cdr3_aa: CASSQVSWGTEAFF
cdr3_nt: TGTGCCAGCAGCCAAGTTTCTTGGGGGACTGAAGCTTTCTTT

cdr3_length: 15
j_call: TRBJ2-1
d_call: TRBD2
v_call: TRBV5-4
clone_size: NA
cdr3_aa: CASSKGTSGRNEQFF
cdr3_nt: TGTGCCAGCAGCAAAGGGACTAGCGGGAGAAATGAGCAGTTCTTC

cdr3_length: 14
j_call: TRBJ2-5
d_call: NA
v_call: TRBV27
clone_size: NA
cdr3_aa: CASSRTAYQETQYF
cdr3_nt: TGTGCCAGCAGTCGCACAGCGTACCAAGAGACCCAGTACTTC

cdr3_length: 14
j_call: TRBJ2-5
d_call: TRBD1
v_call: TRBV4-1
clone_size: NA
cdr3_aa: CASSQDRGQETQYF
cdr3_nt: TGCGCCAGCAGCCAAGACAGGGGGCAAGAGACTCAGTACTTC

cdr3_length: 15
j_call: TRBJ1-4
d_call: NA
v_call: TRBV2
clone_size: NA
cdr3_aa: CASSEGSPTNEKLFF
cdr3_nt: TGTGCCAGCAGTGAAGGCAGCCCAACTAATGAAAAACTGTTTTTT

cdr3_length: 15
j_call: TRBJ1-2
d_call: TRBD1
v_call: TRBV4-2
clone_size: NA
cdr3_aa: CASSQDGQVNYGYTF
cdr3_nt: TGTGCCAGCAGCCAAGATGGACAGGTGAACTATGGCTACACCTTC

cdr3_length: 15
j_call: TRBJ2-3
d_call: TRBD2
v_call: TRBV11-2
clone_size: NA
cdr3_aa: CASSYIAGRTDTQYF
cdr3_nt: TGTGCCAGCAGTTACATAGCGGGAAGAACAGATACGCAGTATTTT

cdr3_length: 17
j_call: TRBJ2-7
d_call: TRBD2
v_call: TRBV4-2
clone_size: NA
cdr3_aa: CASSQLWSTSVTYEQYF
cdr3_nt: TGTGCCAGCAGCCAGCTGTGGTCGACTAGCGTCACCTACGAGCAGTACTTC

cdr3_length: 14
j_call: TRBJ1-2
d_call: NA
v_call: TRBV7-2
clone_size: NA
cdr3_aa: CASSATGHPGGYTF
cdr3_nt: TGTGCCAGCAGCGCAACCGGGCACCCGGGGGGCTACACCTTC

cdr3_length: 14
j_call: TRBJ1-3
d_call: NA
v_call: TRBV6-1
clone_size: NA
cdr3_aa: CASSEGTLGNTIYF
cdr3_nt: TGTGCCAGCAGTGAGGGAACCCTTGGAAACACCATATATTTT

cdr3_length: 14
j_call: TRBJ1-4
d_call: NA
v_call: TRBV3-1/TRBV3-2
clone_size: NA
cdr3_aa: CASSPSATNEKLFF
cdr3_nt: TGTGCCAGCAGCCCGTCTGCAACTAATGAAAAACTGTTTTTT

cdr3_length: 13
j_call: TRBJ1-5
d_call: NA
v_call: TRBV19
clone_size: NA
cdr3_aa: CASSVKRGQPQHF
cdr3_nt: TGTGCCAGTAGTGTGAAGCGGGGACAGCCCCAGCATTTT

cdr3_length: 16
j_call: TRBJ1-1
d_call: NA
v_call: TRBV4-1
clone_size: NA
cdr3_aa: CASSQLRLRDNTEAFF
cdr3_nt: TGCGCCAGCAGCCAACTTCGCCTCAGGGATAACACTGAAGCTTTCTTT

cdr3_length: 15
j_call: TRBJ2-7
d_call: NA
v_call: TRBV30
clone_size: NA
cdr3_aa: CAWSSGSPRNYEQYF
cdr3_nt: TGTGCCTGGAGTTCCGGCAGCCCCCGGAACTACGAGCAGTACTTC

cdr3_length: 14
j_call: TRBJ1-1
d_call: NA
v_call: TRBV7-9
clone_size: NA
cdr3_aa: CASSQGVGHPEAFF
cdr3_nt: TGTGCCAGCAGCCAAGGTGTGGGACACCCTGAAGCTTTCTTT

cdr3_length: 16
j_call: TRBJ2-1
d_call: TRBD2
v_call: TRBV6-6
clone_size: NA
cdr3_aa: CASSPLAGGPYNEQFF
cdr3_nt: TGTGCCAGCAGCCCCCTAGCGGGGGGGCCCTACAATGAGCAGTTCTTC

cdr3_length: 14
j_call: TRBJ1-2
d_call: NA
v_call: TRBV6-2/TRBV6-3
clone_size: NA
cdr3_aa: CASSSPLAVYGYTF
cdr3_nt: TGTGCCAGCAGCTCCCCTTTGGCGGTCTATGGCTACACCTTC

cdr3_length: 15
j_call: TRBJ2-2
d_call: NA
v_call: TRBV9
clone_size: NA
cdr3_aa: CASSAGISDTGELFF
cdr3_nt: TGTGCCAGCAGCGCGGGGATTTCGGACACCGGGGAGCTGTTTTTT

cdr3_length: 14
j_call: TRBJ1-2
d_call: NA
v_call: TRBV3-1/TRBV3-2
clone_size: NA
cdr3_aa: CASSQEPTASGYTF
cdr3_nt: TGTGCCAGCAGCCAAGAGCCGACGGCATCTGGCTACACCTTC

cdr3_length: 15
j_call: TRBJ1-1
d_call: NA
v_call: TRBV6-6
clone_size: NA
cdr3_aa: CASSSPFTSGFEAFF
cdr3_nt: TGTGCCAGCAGTTCACCTTTTACCTCCGGATTTGAAGCTTTCTTT

cdr3_length: 14
j_call: TRBJ2-1
d_call: NA
v_call: TRBV5-4
clone_size: NA
cdr3_aa: CASSPGLRGNEQFF
cdr3_nt: TGTGCCAGCAGCCCCGGGCTTCGGGGAAATGAGCAGTTCTTC

cdr3_length: 14
j_call: TRBJ1-2
d_call: NA
v_call: TRBV28
clone_size: NA
cdr3_aa: CASSLAPASYGYTF
cdr3_nt: TGTGCCAGCAGTTTAGCTCCTGCTAGCTATGGCTACACCTTC

cdr3_length: 13
j_call: TRBJ1-5
d_call: TRBD1
v_call: TRBV7-2
clone_size: once
cdr3_aa: CASSEDRAQPQHF
cdr3_nt: TGTGCCAGCAGCGAAGACAGGGCTCAGCCCCAGCATTTT

cdr3_length: 18
j_call: TRBJ2-1
d_call: TRBD1
v_call: TRBV19
clone_size: NA
cdr3_aa: CASSIRGFAGGPYNEQFF
cdr3_nt: TGTGCCAGTAGTATTCGTGGGTTTGCAGGGGGCCCCTACAATGAGCAGTTCTTC